The next 19 T cell receptor beta chains were all read from a single sample in a study of shared clonotypes between healthy human individuals. TCRdb keeps only in-frame clones here, not all; method: immunoSEQ multiplex PCR. The sample lists millions of clones, around nine tenths occurring once. Sequencing input: naive CD4+ T cells sorted from blood. The sample's subset: CD45RA+ positively selected. These receptors originate from a young man in good health.

This chain connects TRBV7-8 to TRBJ1-5; 8 positions match TRBD1. After removal of 1 base from V and 6 bases from J, the junction contained 5 bases not matched to a gene. Germline V gene lookup returns CDR1 SGHVS and CDR2 FQNEAQ. This CDR3 spans 15 amino acids. CDR3 sequence (DNA): TGTGCCAGCAGCTTAGGACAGGGGATCGGTCAGCCCCAGCATTTT. Its translation is CASSLGQGIGQPQHF.

This chain uses TRBV7-8 with TRBJ2-3; 10 bases match TRBD2. Germline CDR1 is SGHVS and CDR2 is FQNEAQ. This CDR3 region has 16 residues. Trimming cost V 5 bases and J 4 bases; bases outside gene matches: 9. CDR3 DNA sequence: TGTGCCAGCAGCCCCCAATCTAGCGGGGGTCCAGATACGCAGTATTTT. Residues: CASSPQSSGGPDTQYF.

The chain is built from TRBV6-5 and TRBJ1-2; the D gene is possibly TRBD1 (5 bases). V was cut by 6 bases and J by 8 bases, with 13 bases left in between. This CDR3 region has 12 residues. The germline gives CDR1 MNHEY, CDR2 SVGAGI. In DNA, the CDR3 is TGTGCCAGCAGATCCGCAGGGTTAGGCTACACCTTC. It is translated as CASRSAGLGYTF.

The chain couples TRBV10-3 to TRBJ2-1; a possible D gene is TRBD2 (6 bases). The V end lost 4 bases, the J end lost 6 bases, and 13 bases lay between the germline ends. Germline V CDR1 and CDR2: ENHRY, SYGVKD. The length of the CDR3 is 14 residues. The DNA for the CDR3 is TGTGCCATCAGTGGACTAGACGGGCTCAATGAGCAGTTCTTC. Its protein product is CAISGLDGLNEQFF.

The chain links TRBV6-6 to TRBJ2-7; D call uncertain. CDR3 length: 13 amino acids. Germline V gene data show CDR1 as MNHNY and CDR2 as SVGAGI (reference sequence). Trimming removed 7 bases from V and 3 bases from J, with 13 bases in between. CDR3 coding DNA: TGTGCCAGCACCTCTTTACAGAGCTACGAGCAGTACTTC. Its protein product is CASTSLQSYEQYF.

The chain is built from TRBV7-2 and TRBJ2-1, with 7 bases identical to TRBD2. The CDR3 covers 13 residues. V trimming: 6 bases; J trimming: 10 bases; junction bases outside the gene matches: 9. From germline, CDR1 is SGHTA and CDR2 FQGNSA. The CDR3 protein is CASRQASGAEQFF. In DNA, the CDR3 is TGTGCCAGCAGACAAGCTAGCGGAGCGGAGCAGTTCTTC.

The J gene is TRBJ2-2, the V gene TRBV7-2, with 9 bases fitting TRBD1. The trim removed 3 bases at V and 6 bases at J, leaving 8 bases unmatched. The length of the CDR3 is 16 residues. Germline V lookup: CDR1 SGHTA, CDR2 FQGNSA. The CDR3 DNA reads as TGTGCCAGCAGCTTCGGTGGGACAGGGATCCCCGGGGAGCTGTTTTTT. Translation gives CASSFGGTGIPGELFF.

The chain links TRBV4-2 to TRBJ2-7; a possible D gene is TRBD1 (7 bases). V gave up 4 bases and J gave up 3 bases, with 19 bases separating them. Germline lookup yields CDR1 LGHNA and CDR2 YNFKEQ. The CDR3 has 16 amino acids. Written as DNA, the CDR3 is TGTGCCAGCAGCCCCAAAGTTTCAGGGGGGAGCTACGAGCAGTACTTC. This encodes CASSPKVSGGSYEQYF.

The rearrangement joins TRBV11-1 to TRBJ1-5; D is undetermined. The ends were cut back, 3 bases at V and 5 bases at J, with 11 bases in the middle. The CDR3 has 14 residues. CDR1 is SGHAT, CDR2 FQDESV, per germline (reference sequence). CDR3 coding DNA: TGTGCCAGCAGCTTGGGAGGGTCCGATCAGCCCCAGCATTTT. Protein product: CASSLGGSDQPQHF.

This chain uses TRBV29-1 with TRBJ2-3; the D is unclear. Trimming removed 5 bases from V and 1 base from J, with 7 bases in between. The CDR3 has 12 amino acids. From germline, CDR1 is SQVTM and CDR2 ANQGSEA. The CDR3 nucleotides read TGCAGCGTTACGCCACGCACAGATACGCAGTATTTT. Its protein product is CSVTPRTDTQYF.

The V call is TRBV2, the J call TRBJ1-4; D gene ambiguous. V was shortened by 6 bases and J by 11 bases, with 10 bases between the two germline ends. CDR1 and CDR2 (germline): SNHLY, FYNNEI. The CDR3 is made up of 11 amino acids. The CDR3 is CASRTTVKLFF. The CDR3 nucleotides are TGTGCCAGCAGGACTACGGTCAAACTGTTTTTT. The complete variable domain, with remaining parts taken from reference TRBV2 and TRBJ1-4, reads EPEVTQTPSHQVTQMGQEVILRCVPISNHLYFYWYRQILGQKVEFLVSFYNNEISEKSEIFDDQFSVERPDGSNFTLKIRSTKLEDSAMYFCASRTTVKLFFGSGTQLSVL.

A note on this clone: This sample includes further DNA sequences coding for the same CDR3. The V call is TRBV5-4, the J call TRBJ2-6; D is unresolved. The CDR3 runs to 16 residues. Trimming took 0 bases from V and 1 from J, leaving 8 bases between them. Germline CDR1 SGHNT, CDR2 YYREEE (reference sequence). The CDR3 nucleotides read TGTGCCAGCAGCTTGGAGGGCAGATCTGGGGCCAACGTCCTGACTTTC. It is translated as CASSLEGRSGANVLTF.

The rearrangement joins TRBV2 to TRBJ2-7; 7 bases are shared with TRBD2. V lost 11 bases and J lost 0; bases outside the gene matches: 7. The V gene's germline CDR1 is SNHLY and CDR2 FYNNEI. The length of the CDR3 is 13 residues. For the CDR3, the DNA is TGTGCCGTTGGGGCTAGCGGCTCCTACGAGCAGTACTTC. Translation gives CAVGASGSYEQYF.

The genes are TRBV13 and TRBJ1-6, with D hard to call. Germline assignment: CDR1 PRHDT and CDR2 FYEKMQ (reference sequence). Trimming cost V 5 bases and J 9 bases, with 8 bases left between them. This CDR3 contains 12 residues. CDR3 bases: TGTGCCAGCAGCCCCCAAATTTCACCCCTCCACTTT. Translated: CASSPQISPLHF. The full variable domain, rest sourced from reference TRBV13 and TRBJ1-6, is AAGVIQSPRHLIKEKRETATLKCYPIPRHDTVYWYQQGPGQDPQFLISFYEKMQSDKGSIPDRFSAQQFSDYHSELNMSSLELGDSALYFCASSPQISPLHFGNGTRLTVT.

The rearrangement joins TRBV10-3 to TRBJ2-5, with D maybe TRBD2 (6 bases). The germline V gene encodes CDR1 ENHRY and CDR2 SYGVKD. The germline V and J ends were trimmed by 6 bases and 4 bases, with 15 bases remaining between them. This CDR3 contains 14 residues. This CDR3 reads CAIRQDLSGETQYF. Here the CDR3 DNA reads TGTGCCATCAGACAGGACCTTAGCGGAGAGACCCAGTACTTC.

The chain recombines TRBV29-1 with TRBJ2-5, with D unresolved. The CDR3 length is 12 residues. Trimming cost V 6 bases and J 5 bases, with 13 bases left between them. From germline, CDR1 is SQVTM and CDR2 ANQGSEA. CDR3 loop: CSVTELAETQYF. The DNA of the CDR3 is TGCAGCGTAACAGAACTCGCTGAGACCCAGTACTTC.

The rearrangement links TRBV10-3 to TRBJ2-2; the match to TRBD1 covers 9 bases. CDR3 length: 14 residues. V was clipped by 9 bases and J by 2 bases; unmatched bases: 4. From germline, CDR1 is ENHRY and CDR2 SYGVKD. The CDR3 DNA follows: TGTGCCATTACAGGGGGCCTTAACACCGGGGAGCTGTTTTTT. Amino acid sequence: CAITGGLNTGELFF.

The chain has TRBV5-1 and TRBJ2-7, with 8 bases fitting TRBD1. V was clipped by 2 bases and J by 6 bases; unmatched bases: 4. Germline-derived CDR1 and CDR2 are SGHRS and YFSETQ. CDR3 size: 13 residues. The CDR3 sequence: CASSFGQGREQYF. DNA of the CDR3: TGCGCCAGCAGCTTCGGACAGGGCCGCGAGCAGTACTTC.

To note about this clone: The same CDR3 arises from other DNA sequences in this sample as well. The chain couples TRBV6-5 to TRBJ2-6; maybe TRBD2 (5 bases). V shed 5 bases and J shed 0 bases, with 8 bases lying between them. CDR1 is MNHEY, CDR2 SVGAGI, per germline. The CDR3 sequence is 15 residues long. DNA for the CDR3: TGTGCCAGCAGTGCACGGGACTCTGGGGCCAACGTCCTGACTTTC. It is translated as CASSARDSGANVLTF.